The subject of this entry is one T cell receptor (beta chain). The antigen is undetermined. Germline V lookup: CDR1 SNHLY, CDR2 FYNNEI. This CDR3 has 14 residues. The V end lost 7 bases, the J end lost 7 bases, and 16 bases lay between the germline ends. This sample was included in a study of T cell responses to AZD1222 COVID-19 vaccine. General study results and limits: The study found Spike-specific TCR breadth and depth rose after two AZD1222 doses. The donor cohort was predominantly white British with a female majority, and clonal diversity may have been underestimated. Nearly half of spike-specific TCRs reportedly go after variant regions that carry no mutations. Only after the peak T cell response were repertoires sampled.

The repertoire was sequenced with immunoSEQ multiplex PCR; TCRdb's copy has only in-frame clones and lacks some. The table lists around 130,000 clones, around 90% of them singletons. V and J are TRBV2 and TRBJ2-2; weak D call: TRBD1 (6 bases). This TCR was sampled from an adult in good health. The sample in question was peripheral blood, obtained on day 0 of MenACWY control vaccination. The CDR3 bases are TGTGCCAGCAAAGGGGGTAGGCGAGACGGGGAGCTGTTTTTT. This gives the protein CASKGGRRDGELFF.